This note documents a single T cell receptor beta chain sequence. Over chemoradiotherapy, repertoires were sampled more than once. Assay used: immunoSEQ multiplex PCR; TCRdb lists only in-frame clones, some missing. The data show 9,500 to 15,000 clones, approximately 90% seen once. These data originate in a study of chemoradiotherapy in HPV16-positive cancers. Study details: A couple of HPV16-positive patients' cells yielded candidate HPV-specific clones and common motifs.

Sequenced material: blood, taken from a patient who underwent chemoradiotherapy. This clonotype originated in a human donor with HPV-associated anogenital cancer.

The CDR3 nucleotides read TGTGCCAGCAGTGGGGACAGGGTGTACACTGAAGCTTTCTTT. This sequence encodes CASSGDRVYTEAFF. V is TRBV6-1 and J is TRBJ1-1; 9 nucleotides line up with TRBD1. From germline, CDR1 is MNHNS and CDR2 SASEGT. The CDR3 runs to 14 residues. Germline trimming cut 4 bases from V and 3 bases from J; bases unmatched to any gene: 3.